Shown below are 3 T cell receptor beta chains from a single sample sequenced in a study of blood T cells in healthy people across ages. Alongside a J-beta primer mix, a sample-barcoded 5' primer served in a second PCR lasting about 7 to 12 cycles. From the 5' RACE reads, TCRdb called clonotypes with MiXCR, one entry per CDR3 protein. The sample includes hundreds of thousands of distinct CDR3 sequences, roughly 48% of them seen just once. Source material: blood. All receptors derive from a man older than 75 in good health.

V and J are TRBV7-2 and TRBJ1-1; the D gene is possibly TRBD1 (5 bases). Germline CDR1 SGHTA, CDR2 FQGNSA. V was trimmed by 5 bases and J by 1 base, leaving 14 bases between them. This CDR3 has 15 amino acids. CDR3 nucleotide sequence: TGTGCCAGCAGCGGGACGGGACTTCCGAACACTGAAGCTTTCTTT. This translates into CASSGTGLPNTEAFF.

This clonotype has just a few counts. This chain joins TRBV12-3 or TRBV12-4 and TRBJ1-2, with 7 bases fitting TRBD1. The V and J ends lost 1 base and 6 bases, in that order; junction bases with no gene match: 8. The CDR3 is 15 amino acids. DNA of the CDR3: TGTGCCAGCAGTTTAGTTTCAGGGGGATGGGATGGCTACACCTTC. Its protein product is CASSLVSGGWDGYTF.

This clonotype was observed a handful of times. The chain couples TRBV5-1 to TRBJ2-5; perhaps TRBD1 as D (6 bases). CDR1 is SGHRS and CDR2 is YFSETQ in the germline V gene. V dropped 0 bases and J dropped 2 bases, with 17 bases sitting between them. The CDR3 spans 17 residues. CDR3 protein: CASSLGPGTLSQETQYF. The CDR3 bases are TGCGCCAGCAGCTTGGGACCCGGGACACTATCACAAGAGACCCAGTACTTC.